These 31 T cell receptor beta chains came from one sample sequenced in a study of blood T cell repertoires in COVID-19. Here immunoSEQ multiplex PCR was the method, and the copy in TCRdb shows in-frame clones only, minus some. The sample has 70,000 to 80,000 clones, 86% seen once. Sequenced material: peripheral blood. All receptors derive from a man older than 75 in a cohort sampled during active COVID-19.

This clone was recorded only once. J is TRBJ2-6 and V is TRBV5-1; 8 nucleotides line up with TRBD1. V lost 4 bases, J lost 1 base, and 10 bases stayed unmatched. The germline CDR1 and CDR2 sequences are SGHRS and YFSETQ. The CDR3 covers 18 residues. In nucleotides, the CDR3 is TGCGCCAGCAGCCCGGACGGGCAGGGGGCGTCTGGGGCCAACGTCCTGACTTTC. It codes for CASSPDGQGASGANVLTF.

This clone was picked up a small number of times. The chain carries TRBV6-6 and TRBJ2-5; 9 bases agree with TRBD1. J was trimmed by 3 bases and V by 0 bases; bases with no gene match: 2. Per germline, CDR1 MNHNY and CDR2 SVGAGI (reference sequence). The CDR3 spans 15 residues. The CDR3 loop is CASSYSGQGKETQYF. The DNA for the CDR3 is TGTGCCAGCAGTTACTCCGGACAGGGGAAAGAGACCCAGTACTTC.

Here the CDR3 reads CASSHLNRANYGYTF. CDR3 nucleotides: TGCGCCAGCAGCCACTTAAACAGGGCTAACTATGGCTACACCTTC. The rearrangement joins TRBV4-1 to TRBJ1-2, with a tentative D call TRBD1 (6 bases). CDR1 and CDR2 (germline): MGHRA, YSYEKL. The CDR3 is 15 residues long. V was clipped by 3 bases and J by 0 bases, with 11 bases between them.

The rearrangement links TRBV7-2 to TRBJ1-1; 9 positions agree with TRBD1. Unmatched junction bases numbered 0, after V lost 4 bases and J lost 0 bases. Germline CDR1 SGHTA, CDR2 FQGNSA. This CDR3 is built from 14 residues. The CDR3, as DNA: TGTGCCAGCAGCTGGACAGGGGTGAACACTGAAGCTTTCTTT. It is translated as CASSWTGVNTEAFF. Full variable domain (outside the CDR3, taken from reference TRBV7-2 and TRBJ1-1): GAGVSQSPSNKVTEKGKDVELRCDPISGHTALYWYRQSLGQGLEFLIYFQGNSAPDKSGLPSDRFSAERTGGSVSTLTIQRTQQEDSAVYLCASSWTGVNTEAFFGQGTRLTVV.

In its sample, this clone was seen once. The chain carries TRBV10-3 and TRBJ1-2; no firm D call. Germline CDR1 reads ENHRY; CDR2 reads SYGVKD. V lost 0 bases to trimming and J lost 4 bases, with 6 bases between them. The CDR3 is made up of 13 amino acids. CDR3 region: CAISESVSYGYTF. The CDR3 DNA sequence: TGTGCCATCAGTGAGTCGGTCAGCTATGGCTACACCTTC.

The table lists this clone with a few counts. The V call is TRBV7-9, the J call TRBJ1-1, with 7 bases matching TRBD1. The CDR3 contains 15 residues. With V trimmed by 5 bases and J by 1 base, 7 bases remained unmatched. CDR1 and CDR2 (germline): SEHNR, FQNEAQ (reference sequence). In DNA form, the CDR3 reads TGTGCCAGCAGCCAGGGACAGACTTCGAACACTGAAGCTTTCTTT. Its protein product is CASSQGQTSNTEAFF.

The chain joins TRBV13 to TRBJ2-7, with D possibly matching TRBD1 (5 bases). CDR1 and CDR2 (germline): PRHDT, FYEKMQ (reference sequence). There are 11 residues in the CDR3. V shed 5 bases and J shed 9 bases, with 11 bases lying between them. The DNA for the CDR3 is TGTGCCAGCAGCAGACTGCAGGGGCAGTACTTC. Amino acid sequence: CASSRLQGQYF.

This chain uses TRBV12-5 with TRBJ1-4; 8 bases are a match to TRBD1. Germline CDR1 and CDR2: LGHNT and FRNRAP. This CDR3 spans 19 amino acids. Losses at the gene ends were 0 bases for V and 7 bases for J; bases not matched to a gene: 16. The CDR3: CASGLVGQGNLIRSEKLFF. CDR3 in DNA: TGTGCTAGTGGTTTGGTTGGACAGGGAAATTTAATAAGGAGTGAAAAACTGTTTTTT.

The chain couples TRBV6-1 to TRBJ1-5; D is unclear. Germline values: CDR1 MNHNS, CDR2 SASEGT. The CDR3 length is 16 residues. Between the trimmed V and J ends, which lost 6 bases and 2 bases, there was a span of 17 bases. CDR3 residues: CASSEKRGFGNQPQHF. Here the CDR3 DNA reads TGTGCCAGCAGCGAAAAACGGGGTTTCGGCAATCAGCCCCAGCATTTT.

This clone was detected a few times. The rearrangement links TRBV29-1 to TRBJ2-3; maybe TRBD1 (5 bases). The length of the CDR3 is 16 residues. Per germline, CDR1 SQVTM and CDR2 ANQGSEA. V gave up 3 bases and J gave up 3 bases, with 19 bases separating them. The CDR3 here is CSVEGAQGRRTDTQYF. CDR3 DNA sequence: TGCAGCGTTGAGGGTGCCCAGGGTCGGCGAACAGATACGCAGTATTTT.

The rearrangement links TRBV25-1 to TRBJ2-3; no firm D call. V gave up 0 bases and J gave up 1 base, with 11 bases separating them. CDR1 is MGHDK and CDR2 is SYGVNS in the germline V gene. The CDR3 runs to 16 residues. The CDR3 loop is CASSEYQPRGTDTQYF. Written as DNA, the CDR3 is TGTGCCAGCAGTGAATACCAACCCCGGGGCACAGATACGCAGTATTTT.

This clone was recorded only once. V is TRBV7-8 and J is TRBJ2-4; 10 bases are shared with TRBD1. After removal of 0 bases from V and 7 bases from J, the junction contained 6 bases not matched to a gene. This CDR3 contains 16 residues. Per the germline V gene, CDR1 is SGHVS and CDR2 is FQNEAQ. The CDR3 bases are TGTGCCAGCAGCTTAGCTGCCGGGACAGGGGTTAACATTCAGTACTTC. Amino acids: CASSLAAGTGVNIQYF.

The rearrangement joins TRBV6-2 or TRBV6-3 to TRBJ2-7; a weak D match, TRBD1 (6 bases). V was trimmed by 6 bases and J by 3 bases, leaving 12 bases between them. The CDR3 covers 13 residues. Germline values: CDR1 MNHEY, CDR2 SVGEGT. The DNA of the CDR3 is TGTGCCAGCAGCGTACAGGGTTTCTACGAGCAGTACTTC. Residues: CASSVQGFYEQYF.

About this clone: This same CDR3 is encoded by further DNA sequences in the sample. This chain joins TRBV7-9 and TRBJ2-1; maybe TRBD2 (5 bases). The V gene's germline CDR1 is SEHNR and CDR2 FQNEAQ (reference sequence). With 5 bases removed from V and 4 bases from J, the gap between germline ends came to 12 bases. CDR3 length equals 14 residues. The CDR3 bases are TGTGCCAGCAGCCCCCGAGGGAGTTACAATGAGCAGTTCTTC. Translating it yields CASSPRGSYNEQFF.

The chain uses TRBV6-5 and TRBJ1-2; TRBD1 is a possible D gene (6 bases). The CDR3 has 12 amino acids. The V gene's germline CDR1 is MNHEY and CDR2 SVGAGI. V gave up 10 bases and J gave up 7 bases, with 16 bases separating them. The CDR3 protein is CATQQGSRGYTF. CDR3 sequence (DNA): TGTGCCACCCAGCAGGGGTCTCGTGGCTACACCTTC.

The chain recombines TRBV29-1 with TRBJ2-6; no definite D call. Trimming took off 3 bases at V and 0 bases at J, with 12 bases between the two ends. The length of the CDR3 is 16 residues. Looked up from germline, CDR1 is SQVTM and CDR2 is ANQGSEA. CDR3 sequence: CSVEQDPNSGANVLTF. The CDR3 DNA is TGCAGCGTTGAGCAGGATCCCAACTCTGGGGCCAACGTCCTGACTTTC.

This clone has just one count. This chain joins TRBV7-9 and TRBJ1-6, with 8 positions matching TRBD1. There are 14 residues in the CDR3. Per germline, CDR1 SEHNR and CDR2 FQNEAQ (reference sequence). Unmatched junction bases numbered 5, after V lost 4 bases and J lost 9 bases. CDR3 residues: CASSSDRDLSPLHF. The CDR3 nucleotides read TGTGCCAGCAGCTCGGACAGGGACCTTTCACCCCTCCACTTT.

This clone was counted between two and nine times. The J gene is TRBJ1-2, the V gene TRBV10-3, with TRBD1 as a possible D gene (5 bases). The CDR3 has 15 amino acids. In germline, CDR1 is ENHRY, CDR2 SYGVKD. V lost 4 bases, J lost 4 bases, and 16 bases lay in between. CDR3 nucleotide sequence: TGTGCCATCAGTGGGGGCGAAACAGCGATCTATGGCTACACCTTC. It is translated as CAISGGETAIYGYTF.

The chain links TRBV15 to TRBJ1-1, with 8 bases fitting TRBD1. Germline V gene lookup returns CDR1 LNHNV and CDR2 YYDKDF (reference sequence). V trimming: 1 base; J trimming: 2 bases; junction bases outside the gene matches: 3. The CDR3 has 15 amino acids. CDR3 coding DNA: TGTGCCACCAGCAGAGGGGGGACAGGTAACACTGAAGCTTTCTTT. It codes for CATSRGGTGNTEAFF.

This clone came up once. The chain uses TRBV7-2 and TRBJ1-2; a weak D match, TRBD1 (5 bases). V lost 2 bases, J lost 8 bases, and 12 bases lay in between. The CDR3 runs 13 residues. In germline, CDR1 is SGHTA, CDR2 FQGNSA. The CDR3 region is CASSLRGGEGYTF. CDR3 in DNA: TGTGCCAGCAGCTTACGGGGCGGGGAGGGCTACACCTTC.

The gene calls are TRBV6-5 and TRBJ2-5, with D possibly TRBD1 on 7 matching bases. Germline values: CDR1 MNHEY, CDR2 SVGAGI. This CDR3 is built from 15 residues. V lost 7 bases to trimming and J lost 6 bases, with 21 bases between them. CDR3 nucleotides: TGTGCCAGCATGCCCCGGGTGGCAGGGGGGAAGACCCAGTACTTC. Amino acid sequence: CASMPRVAGGKTQYF.

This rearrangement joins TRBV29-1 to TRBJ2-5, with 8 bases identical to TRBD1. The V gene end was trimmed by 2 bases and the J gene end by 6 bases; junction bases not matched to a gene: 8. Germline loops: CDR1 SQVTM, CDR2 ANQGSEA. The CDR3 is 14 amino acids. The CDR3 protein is CSVERTGLRKTQYF. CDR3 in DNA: TGCAGCGTTGAACGGACAGGGCTTAGAAAGACCCAGTACTTC.

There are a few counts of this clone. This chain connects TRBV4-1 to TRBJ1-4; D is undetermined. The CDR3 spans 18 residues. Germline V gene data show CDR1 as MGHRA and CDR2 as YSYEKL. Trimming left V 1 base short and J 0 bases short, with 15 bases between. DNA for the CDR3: TGCGCCAGCAGCCAAGCACTGCTACGCCCTGCAACTAATGAAAAACTGTTTTTT. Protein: CASSQALLRPATNEKLFF.

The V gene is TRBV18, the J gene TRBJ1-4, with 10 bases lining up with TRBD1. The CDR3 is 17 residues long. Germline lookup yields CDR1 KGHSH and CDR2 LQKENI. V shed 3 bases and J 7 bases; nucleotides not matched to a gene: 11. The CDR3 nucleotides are TGTGCCAGCTCACCCTTTGGAGTGGGGACAGGGGCTGAAAAACTGTTTTTT. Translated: CASSPFGVGTGAEKLFF.

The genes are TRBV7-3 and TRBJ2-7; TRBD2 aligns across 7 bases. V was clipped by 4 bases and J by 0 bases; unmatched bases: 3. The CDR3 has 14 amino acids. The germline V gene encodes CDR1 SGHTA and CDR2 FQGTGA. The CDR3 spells CASSSGGSSYEQYF. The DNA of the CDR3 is TGTGCCAGCAGCTCCGGGGGGAGCTCCTACGAGCAGTACTTC.

CDR3 loop: CASSSLERQETQYF. CDR3 nucleotides: TGTGCCAGCAGTTCTCTTGAGAGGCAAGAGACCCAGTACTTC. The V call is TRBV27, the J call TRBJ2-5; D is undetermined. Trimming took off 4 bases at V and 2 bases at J, with 11 bases between the two ends. This CDR3 has 14 residues. CDR1 is MNHEY and CDR2 is SMNVEV in the germline V gene (reference sequence).

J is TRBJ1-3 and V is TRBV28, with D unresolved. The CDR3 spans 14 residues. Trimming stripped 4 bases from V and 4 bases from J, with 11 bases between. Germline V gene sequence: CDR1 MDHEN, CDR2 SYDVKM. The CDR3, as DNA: TGTGCCAGCAGTTCCCCCGCTCGGGGAAACACCATATATTTT. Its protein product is CASSSPARGNTIYF.

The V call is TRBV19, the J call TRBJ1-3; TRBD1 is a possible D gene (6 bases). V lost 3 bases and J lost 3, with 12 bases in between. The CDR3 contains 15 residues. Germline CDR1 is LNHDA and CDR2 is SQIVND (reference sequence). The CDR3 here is CASSITGQGGNTIYF. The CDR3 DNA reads TGTGCCAGTAGTATCACAGGGCAAGGTGGAAACACCATATATTTT.

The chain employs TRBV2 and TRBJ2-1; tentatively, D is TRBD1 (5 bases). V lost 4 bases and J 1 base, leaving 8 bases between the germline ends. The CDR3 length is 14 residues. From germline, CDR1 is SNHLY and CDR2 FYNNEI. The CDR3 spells CASSVGQSYNEQFF. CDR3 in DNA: TGTGCCAGCAGTGTGGGGCAGTCCTACAATGAGCAGTTCTTC.

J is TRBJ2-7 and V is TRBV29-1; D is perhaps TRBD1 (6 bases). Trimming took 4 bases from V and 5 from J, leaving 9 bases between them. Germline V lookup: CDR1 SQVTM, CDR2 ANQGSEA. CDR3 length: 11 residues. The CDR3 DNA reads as TGCAGCGTTGTTGGGGGCCACGAGCAGTACTTC. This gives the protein CSVVGGHEQYF.

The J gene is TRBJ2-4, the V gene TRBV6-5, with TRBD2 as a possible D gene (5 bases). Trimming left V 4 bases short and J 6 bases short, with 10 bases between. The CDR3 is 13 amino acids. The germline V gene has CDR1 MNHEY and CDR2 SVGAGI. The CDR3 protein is CASSSRESNIQYF. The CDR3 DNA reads TGTGCCAGCAGTTCAAGGGAGTCAAACATTCAGTACTTC.